This TCR beta chain was documented in a study of shared clonotypes between healthy human individuals. In the case of this clone: Within the sample, other DNA sequences also encode this same CDR3.

Sorted-subset replicate PCRs used 200 ng DNA, 30,000 or so T cell genomes. TCRdb's table, derived via immunoSEQ multiplex PCR, lists solely in-frame clones and lacks some. The data hold roughly 2.5 million clones, with roughly nine tenths observed a single time. The CDR3 sequence is 13 residues long. The ends were cut back, 0 bases at V and 5 bases at J, with 8 bases in the middle. Germline V gene lookup returns CDR1 SGHRS and CDR2 YFSETQ. Sequencing was done on a sample of naive CD4+ T cells sorted from blood. The sample's subset: CD45RA+ positively selected. This chain links TRBV5-1 with TRBJ1-1, with D uncertain. The clonotype was recovered from a man in his late teens or twenties in good health. The CDR3 spells CASSLEQITEAFF. CDR3 DNA sequence: TGCGCCAGCAGCTTGGAACAGATAACTGAAGCTTTCTTT.